Below, 10 T cell receptor beta chains from the same sample are listed, as sequenced in a study of T cell clonality in common variable immunodeficiency. Data came from immunoSEQ multiplex PCR; TCRdb stores just in-frame clones and leaves some out. The sample was found to contain fewer than 60,000 clones, and every one recurs. Input material: peripheral blood mononuclear cells. The receptor set was obtained from a person between 18 and 70 years old in good health.

Turning to this clone: The read ends 3 residues before the CDR3 terminus; that terminus is restored from the germline J gene. The gene calls are TRBV6-2 or TRBV6-3 and TRBJ2-7; the match to TRBD2 covers 11 bases. The J segment lost 1 base and the V segment lost 3 bases, leaving 8 bases of the junction unmatched. Germline CDR1 MNHEY, CDR2 SVGEGT. This CDR3 comprises 17 residues. The CDR3 DNA, read in part, is TGTGCCAGCAGTTATCTAGCGGGAGGTCCACTTTCCTACGAG. It codes for CASSYLAGGPLSYE. The whole CDR3 sequence is CASSYLAGGPLSYEQYF.

This clone has at least ten counts. The observed sequence ends 3 residues before the CDR3 terminus, with the missing tail filled in from the germline J gene. V usage is TRBV2 and J usage is TRBJ2-5, with a tentative D call TRBD1 (5 bases). CDR1 is SNHLY, CDR2 FYNNEI, per germline. There are 14 residues in the CDR3. Trimming removed 8 bases from V and 5 bases from J, with 18 bases in between. The sequenced part of the CDR3 DNA is TGTGCCAGCGATAATGGACAACCTAGGGAGACC. Translated, it gives CASDNGQPRET. The entire CDR3 is CASDNGQPRETQYF.

The sample holds many counts of this clone. From the germline J gene comes the end of the CDR3, since the read stops 3 residues before it. The genes are TRBV10-3 and TRBJ1-2, with 7 bases identical to TRBD1. V was pared by 0 bases and J by 3 bases, with 7 bases of the junction left unmatched. Per germline, CDR1 ENHRY and CDR2 SYGVKD. This CDR3 has 16 residues. CDR3 bases read: TGTGCCATCAGTGAGTCGGATGGACAGGTGTACTATGGC. This encodes CAISESDGQVYYG. The complete CDR3 protein is CAISESDGQVYYGYTF.

In this sample, this clone turned up a few times. Coverage ceases 3 residues before the CDR3 finishes, and the germline J gene fills in the end. This CDR3 is also generated by other DNA sequences in the sample. This chain links TRBV7-2 with TRBJ2-7, with D possibly matching TRBD1 (5 bases). This CDR3 has 13 residues. V was trimmed by 0 bases and J by 6 bases, leaving 9 bases between them. CDR1 is SGHTA, CDR2 FQGNSA, per germline. This CDR3 reads CASSLARDSEQYF. CDR3 DNA, as far as it was read: TGTGCCAGCAGCTTAGCGAGAGACAGCGAG.

This clone was detected many times. The sequenced fragment ends 3 residues before the CDR3 boundary, so the rest is inferred from the germline J gene. The chain couples TRBV18 to TRBJ2-3; D remains unclear. The V and J ends lost 3 bases and 2 bases respectively, with 18 bases between them. The CDR3 contains 17 residues. Germline values: CDR1 KGHSH, CDR2 LQKENI. The CDR3 bases that were read are TGTGCCAGCTCACCGCTCCCCGAGACTCCTACCACAGATACG. Translating it yields CASSPLPETPTTDT. The entire CDR3 sequence reads CASSPLPETPTTDTQYF.

In its sample, this clone was seen many times. The observed sequence ends 3 residues before the CDR3 terminus, with the missing tail filled in from the germline J gene. The chain employs TRBV30 and TRBJ2-6, with a possible D match to TRBD1 (5 bases). With 0 bases removed from V and 4 bases from J, the gap between germline ends came to 7 bases. From germline, CDR1 is GTSNPN and CDR2 SVGIG (reference sequence). There are 14 residues in the CDR3. This CDR3 is CAWSVGAGANVLTF. The DNA read from the CDR3 is TGTGCCTGGAGTGTAGGGGCCGGGGCCAACGTC.

This clone was picked up many times. The read is 3 residues too short to cover the CDR3 end, so that end is filled in from the germline J gene. The V and J genes are TRBV20-1 and TRBJ1-3, with D perhaps TRBD1 (6 bases). The CDR3 runs to 14 residues. Per the germline V gene, CDR1 is DFQATT and CDR2 is SNEGSKA (reference sequence). V was clipped by 6 bases and J by 1 base, with 13 bases between them. Here the CDR3 reads CSARLGASGNTIYF. CDR3 DNA, as far as it was read: TGCAGTGCCAGACTGGGGGCATCTGGAAACACC.

This clone was seen many times. The read stops 3 residues short of the end of the CDR3; the missing end is completed from the germline J gene. The genes are TRBV29-1 and TRBJ2-7; 10 bases match TRBD1. CDR1 SQVTM and CDR2 ANQGSEA come from the germline V gene. Losses at the gene ends were 5 bases for V and 2 bases for J; bases not matched to a gene: 3. The CDR3 is 13 amino acids. This CDR3 reads CSVRGQGTYEQYF. The CDR3 bases that were read are TGCAGCGTTCGGGGACAGGGGACCTACGAG.

This clone was observed at least ten times. The read stops 3 residues short of the end of the CDR3; the missing end is completed from the germline J gene. This chain joins TRBV7-6 and TRBJ2-2; D uncertain. The CDR3 is 12 amino acids. Germline V gene lookup returns CDR1 SGHVS and CDR2 FNYEAQ. The germline V and J ends were trimmed by 6 bases and 6 bases, with 8 bases remaining between them. CDR3 DNA, as far as it was read: TGTGCCAGCAGACGCAGCGCCGGGGAG. Amino acids: CASRRSAGE. The full CDR3 protein reads CASRRSAGELFF.

This clone came up a few times. From the germline J gene comes the end of the CDR3, since the read stops 3 residues before it. The rearrangement joins TRBV7-8 to TRBJ1-1; D perhaps matches TRBD1 (6 bases). V lost 5 bases to trimming and J lost 0 bases, with 13 bases between them. CDR1 and CDR2 (germline): SGHVS, FQNEAQ. This CDR3 has 15 residues. CDR3 DNA, as far as it was read: TGTGCCAGCAGCCGGGGGGGGCACATGAACACTGAA. Translating gives CASSRGGHMNTE. The entire CDR3 reads CASSRGGHMNTEAFF.